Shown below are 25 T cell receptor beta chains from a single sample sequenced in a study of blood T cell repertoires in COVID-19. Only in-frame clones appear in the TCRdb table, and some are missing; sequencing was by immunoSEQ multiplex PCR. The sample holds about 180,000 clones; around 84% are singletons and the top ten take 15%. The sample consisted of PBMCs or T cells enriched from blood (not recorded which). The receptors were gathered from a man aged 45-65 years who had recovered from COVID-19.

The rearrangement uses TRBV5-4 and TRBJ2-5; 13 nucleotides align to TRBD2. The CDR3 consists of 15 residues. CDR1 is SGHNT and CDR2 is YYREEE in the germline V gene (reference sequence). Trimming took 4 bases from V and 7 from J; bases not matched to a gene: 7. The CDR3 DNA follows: TGTGCCAGCAGCAAGGAACTAGCGGGGGGGCCGACCCAGTACTTC. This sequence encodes CASSKELAGGPTQYF.

CDR3 amino acids: CASSQVVRGYGYTF. CDR3 bases: TGTGCCAGCAGCCAAGTTGTCAGGGGTTATGGCTACACCTTC. The chain combines TRBV3-1 (or the pseudogene TRBV3-2) with TRBJ1-2; tentative D call: TRBD1 (6 bases). V gave up 1 base and J gave up 5 bases, with 11 bases separating them. The CDR3 has 14 residues. Germline lookup yields CDR1 LGHDT and CDR2 YNNKEL (reference sequence).

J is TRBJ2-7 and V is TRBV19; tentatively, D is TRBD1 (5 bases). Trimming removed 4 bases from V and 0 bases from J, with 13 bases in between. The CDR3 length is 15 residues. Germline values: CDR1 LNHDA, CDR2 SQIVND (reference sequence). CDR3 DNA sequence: TGTGCCAGTAGTACCAGGGATTCCGTCTCCTACGAGCAGTACTTC. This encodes CASSTRDSVSYEQYF. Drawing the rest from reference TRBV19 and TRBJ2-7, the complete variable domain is DGGITQSPKYLFRKEGQNVTLSCEQNLNHDAMYWYRQDPGQGLRLIYYSQIVNDFQKGDIAEGYSVSREKKESFPLTVTSAQKNPTAFYLCASSTRDSVSYEQYFGPGTRLTVT.

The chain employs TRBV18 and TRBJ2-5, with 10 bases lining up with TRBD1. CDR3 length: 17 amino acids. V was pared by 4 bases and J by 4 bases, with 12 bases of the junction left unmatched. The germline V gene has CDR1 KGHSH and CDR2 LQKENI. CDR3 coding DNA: TGTGCCAGCTCACAAACCGCGGGACAGGGGACGGGAGAGACCCAGTACTTC. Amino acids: CASSQTAGQGTGETQYF.

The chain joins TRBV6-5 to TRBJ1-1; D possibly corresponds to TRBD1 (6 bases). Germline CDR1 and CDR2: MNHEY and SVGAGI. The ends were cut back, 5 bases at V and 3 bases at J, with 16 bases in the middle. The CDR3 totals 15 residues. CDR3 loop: CASSRTQGRDTEAFF. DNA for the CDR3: TGTGCCAGCAGTAGGACACAGGGCCGGGACACTGAAGCTTTCTTT.

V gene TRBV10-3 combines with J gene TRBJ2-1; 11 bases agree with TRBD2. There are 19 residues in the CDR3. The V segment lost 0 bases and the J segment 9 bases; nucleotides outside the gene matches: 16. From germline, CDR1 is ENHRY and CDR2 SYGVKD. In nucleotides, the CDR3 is TGTGCCATCAGTGAGTCGGCGTTTAGCGGGGGGGCCTATTTGTTTGAGCAGTTCTTC. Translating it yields CAISESAFSGGAYLFEQFF.

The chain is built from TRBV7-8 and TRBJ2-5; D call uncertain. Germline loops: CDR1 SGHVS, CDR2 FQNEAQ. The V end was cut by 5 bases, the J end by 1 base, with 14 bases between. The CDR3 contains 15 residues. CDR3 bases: TGTGCCAGCAGCCTGCGTAGAAAAGCCCAAGAGACCCAGTACTTC. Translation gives CASSLRRKAQETQYF.

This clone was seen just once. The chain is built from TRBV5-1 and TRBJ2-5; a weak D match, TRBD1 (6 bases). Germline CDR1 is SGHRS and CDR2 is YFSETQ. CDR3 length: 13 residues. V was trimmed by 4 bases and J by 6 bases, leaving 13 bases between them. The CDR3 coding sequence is TGCGCCAGCAGCGAGACAGGTGTTCAGACCCAGTACTTC. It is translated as CASSETGVQTQYF.

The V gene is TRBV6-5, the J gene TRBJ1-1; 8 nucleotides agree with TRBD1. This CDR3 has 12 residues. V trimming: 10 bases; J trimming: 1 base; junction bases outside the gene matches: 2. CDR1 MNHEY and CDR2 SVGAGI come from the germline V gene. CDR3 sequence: CAIGTGNTEAFF. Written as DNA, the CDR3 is TGTGCCATTGGGACAGGGAACACTGAAGCTTTCTTT.

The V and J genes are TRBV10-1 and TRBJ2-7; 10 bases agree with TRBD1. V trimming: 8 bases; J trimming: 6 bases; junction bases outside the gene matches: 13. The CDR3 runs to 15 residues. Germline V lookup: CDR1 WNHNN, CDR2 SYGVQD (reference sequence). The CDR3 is CASYILRDRGCEQYF. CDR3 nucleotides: TGCGCCAGCTATATCCTTCGGGACAGGGGATGCGAGCAGTACTTC.

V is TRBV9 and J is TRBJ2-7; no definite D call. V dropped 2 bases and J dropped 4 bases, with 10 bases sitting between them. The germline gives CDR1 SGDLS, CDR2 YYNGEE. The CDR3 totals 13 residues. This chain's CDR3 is CASSVQPSYEQYF. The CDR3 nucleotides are TGTGCCAGCAGCGTCCAACCCAGTTACGAGCAGTACTTC.

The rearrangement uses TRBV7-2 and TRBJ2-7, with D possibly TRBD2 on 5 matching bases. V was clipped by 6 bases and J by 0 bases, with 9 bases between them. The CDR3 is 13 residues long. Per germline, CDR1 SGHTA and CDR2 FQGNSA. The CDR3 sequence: CASSTSYSYEQYF. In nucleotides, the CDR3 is TGTGCCAGCAGTACTAGTTACTCCTACGAGCAGTACTTC.

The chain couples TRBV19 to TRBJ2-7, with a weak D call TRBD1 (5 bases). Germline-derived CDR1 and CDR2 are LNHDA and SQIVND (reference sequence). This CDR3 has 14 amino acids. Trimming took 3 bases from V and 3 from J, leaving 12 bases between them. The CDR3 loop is CASSIRTQNYEQYF. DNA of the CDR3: TGTGCCAGTAGTATCCGGACACAAAACTACGAGCAGTACTTC.

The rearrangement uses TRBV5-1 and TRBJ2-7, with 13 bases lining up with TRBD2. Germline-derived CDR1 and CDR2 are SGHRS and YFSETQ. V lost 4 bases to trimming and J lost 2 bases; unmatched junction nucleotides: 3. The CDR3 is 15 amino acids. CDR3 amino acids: CASSMGLAGTYEQYF. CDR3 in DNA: TGCGCCAGCAGCATGGGACTAGCGGGAACCTACGAGCAGTACTTC.

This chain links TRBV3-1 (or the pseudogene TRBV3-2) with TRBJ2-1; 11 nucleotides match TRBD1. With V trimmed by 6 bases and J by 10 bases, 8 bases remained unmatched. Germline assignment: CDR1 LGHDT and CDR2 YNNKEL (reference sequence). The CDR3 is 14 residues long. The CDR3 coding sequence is TGTGCCAGCAGGAGCCGGGACAGGGGGGGCGAGCAGTTCTTC. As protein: CASRSRDRGGEQFF.

CDR3 region: CASRGLFSSTDTQYF. CDR3 coding DNA: TGTGCCAGTAGGGGACTATTCTCTAGCACAGATACGCAGTATTTT. The rearrangement joins TRBV19 to TRBJ2-3; TRBD2 matches 7 bases. The germline V gene has CDR1 LNHDA and CDR2 SQIVND (reference sequence). The CDR3 extends over 15 amino acids. V dropped 6 bases and J dropped 0; count of bases not matched to a gene: 6. Looking up the rest from reference TRBV19 and TRBJ2-3 gives the full variable domain: DGGITQSPKYLFRKEGQNVTLSCEQNLNHDAMYWYRQDPGQGLRLIYYSQIVNDFQKGDIAEGYSVSREKKESFPLTVTSAQKNPTAFYLCASRGLFSSTDTQYFGPGTRLTVL.

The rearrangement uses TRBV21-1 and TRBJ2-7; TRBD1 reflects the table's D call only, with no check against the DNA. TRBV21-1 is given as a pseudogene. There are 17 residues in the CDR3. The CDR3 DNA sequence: TGTGCCAGCAGCAAAAATCCCAGGGAAAATGGATCCTACGAGCAGTACTTC. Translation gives CASSKNPRENGSYEQYF.

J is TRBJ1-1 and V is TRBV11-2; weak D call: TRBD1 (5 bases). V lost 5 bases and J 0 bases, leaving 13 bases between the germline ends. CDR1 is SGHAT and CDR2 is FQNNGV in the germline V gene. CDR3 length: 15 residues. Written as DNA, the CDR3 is TGTGCCAGCAGCCTAGTCGGGGGTGTGAACACTGAAGCTTTCTTT. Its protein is CASSLVGGVNTEAFF.

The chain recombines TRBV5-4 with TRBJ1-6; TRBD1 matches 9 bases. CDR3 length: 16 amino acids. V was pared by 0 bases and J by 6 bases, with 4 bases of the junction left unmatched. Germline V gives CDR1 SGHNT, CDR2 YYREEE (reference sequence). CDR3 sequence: CASSLGSGQGNSPLHF. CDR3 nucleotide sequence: TGTGCCAGCAGCTTGGGATCGGGACAGGGTAATTCACCCCTCCACTTT.

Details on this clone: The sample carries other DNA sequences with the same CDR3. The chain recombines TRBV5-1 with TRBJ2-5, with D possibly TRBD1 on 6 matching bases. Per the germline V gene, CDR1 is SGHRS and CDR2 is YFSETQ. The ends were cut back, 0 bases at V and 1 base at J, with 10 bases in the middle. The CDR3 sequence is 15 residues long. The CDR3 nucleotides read TGCGCCAGCAGCTTGGACAGGGTTGGCCAAGAGACCCAGTACTTC. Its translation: CASSLDRVGQETQYF.

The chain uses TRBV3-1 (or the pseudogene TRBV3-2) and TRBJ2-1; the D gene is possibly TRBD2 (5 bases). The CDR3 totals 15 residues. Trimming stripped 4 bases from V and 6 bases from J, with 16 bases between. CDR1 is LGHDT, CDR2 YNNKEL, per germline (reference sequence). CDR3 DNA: TGTGCCAGCAGCCTCGGAGGCTACGGAAGCAATGAGCAGTTCTTC. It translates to CASSLGGYGSNEQFF.

The DNA of the CDR3 is TGTGCCAGCAGCCAGACAGGGGGCTATGGCTACACCTTC. It translates to CASSQTGGYGYTF. The chain is built from TRBV6-5 and TRBJ1-2; TRBD1 matches 9 bases. This CDR3 is 13 amino acids long. CDR1 is MNHEY, CDR2 SVGAGI, per germline. The ends lost 6 bases at V and 4 bases at J; junction bases unmatched: 3.

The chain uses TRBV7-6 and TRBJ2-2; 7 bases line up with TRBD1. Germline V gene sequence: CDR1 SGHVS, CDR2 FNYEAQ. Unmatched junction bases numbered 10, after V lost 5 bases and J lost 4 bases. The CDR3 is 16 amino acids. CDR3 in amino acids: CASSPQTGQITGELFF. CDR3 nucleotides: TGTGCCAGCAGCCCCCAGACGGGACAGATCACCGGGGAGCTGTTTTTT.

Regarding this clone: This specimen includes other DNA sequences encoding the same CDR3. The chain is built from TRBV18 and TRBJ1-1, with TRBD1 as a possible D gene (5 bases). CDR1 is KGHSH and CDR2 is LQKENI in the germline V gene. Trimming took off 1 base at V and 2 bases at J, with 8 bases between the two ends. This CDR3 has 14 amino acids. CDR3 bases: TGTGCCAGCTCACCACGACAGCCAAACACTGAAGCTTTCTTT. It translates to CASSPRQPNTEAFF.

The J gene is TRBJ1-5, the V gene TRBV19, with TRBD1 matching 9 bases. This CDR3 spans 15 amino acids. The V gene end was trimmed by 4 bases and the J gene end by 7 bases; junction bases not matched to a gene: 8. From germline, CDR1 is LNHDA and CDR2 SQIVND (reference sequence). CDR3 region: CASSNRDRDLQPQHF. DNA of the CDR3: TGTGCCAGTAGTAACCGGGACAGGGATCTCCAGCCCCAGCATTTT.